The clone carrying this TCR beta chain was seen repeatedly, ten times or more. The source material, RNA transcripts, was used to amplify TCR beta CDR3 regions. TCR CDR3 regions were first amplified by RT-PCR with HTBI primers. Using its own MiXCR run on the multiplex PCR reads, TCRdb lists one record per CDR3 protein. The profile shows under 450,000 distinct CDR3 sequences, about 17% of them singletons. The sample comes from a study of T cells in Graves' hyperthyroidism and ophthalmopathy. The CDR3 sequence is 15 residues long. Trimming took off 0 bases at V and 8 bases at J, with 13 bases between the two ends.

The TCR comes from a woman between 25 and 40 years old with Graves' hyperthyroidism that later progressed to Graves' ophthalmopathy. The chain carries TRBV12-3 or TRBV12-4 and TRBJ1-4, with D uncertain. Sequencing was done on a sample of blood. CDR3 loop: CASSLALFSDEKLFF. CDR3 nucleotide sequence: TGTGCCAGCAGTTTAGCGCTGTTTTCGGACGAAAAACTGTTTTTT.